This TCR beta chain was observed in a study of T-cell memory formation after mild COVID-19. Regarding the study as a whole: Those CD4+ clones that contracted were mainly in CM and EM (CD8+ ones in EMRA). Day 15 to 85 contractors were CD4/CD8 balanced; later expanders leaned CD4+.

TCRalpha and TCRbeta libraries used 5'RACE with constant-segment primers and UMIs. TCRdb redid the calling of the 5' RACE reads with MiXCR, one entry per CDR3 protein. The sample has some 50,000 distinct CDR3 sequences; 12% are singletons. Germline V gene sequence: CDR1 GTSNPN, CDR2 SVGIG (reference sequence). The J segment lost 4 bases and the V segment lost 5 bases, leaving 5 bases of the junction unmatched. The CDR3 is 15 residues long. As concerns this clonotype: Its antigen remains unknown.

The sample was PBMCs or a T cell subset sorted from them (not recorded which). The receptor's source is a man aged 18-30 years who had mild COVID-19 (a few samples of this study predate the infection). Cell type and time point are not known. The chain is built from TRBV30 and TRBJ2-1; 13 bases are a match to TRBD2. In nucleotides, the CDR3 is TGTGCCTGGTCGCGGGGACTAGCGGGGTACAATGAGCAGTTCTTC. Translated: CAWSRGLAGYNEQFF.